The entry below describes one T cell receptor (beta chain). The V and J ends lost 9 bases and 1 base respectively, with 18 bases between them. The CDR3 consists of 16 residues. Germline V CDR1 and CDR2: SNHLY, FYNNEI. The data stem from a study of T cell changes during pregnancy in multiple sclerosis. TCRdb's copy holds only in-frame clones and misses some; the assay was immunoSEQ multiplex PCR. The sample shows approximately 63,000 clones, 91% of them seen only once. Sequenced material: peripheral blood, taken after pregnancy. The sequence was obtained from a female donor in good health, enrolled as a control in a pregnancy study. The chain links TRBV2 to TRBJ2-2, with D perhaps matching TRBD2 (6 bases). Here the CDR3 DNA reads TGTGCCAGGACGGGAGAGTTGGGGAGGAACACCGGGGAGCTGTTTTTT. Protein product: CARTGELGRNTGELFF.